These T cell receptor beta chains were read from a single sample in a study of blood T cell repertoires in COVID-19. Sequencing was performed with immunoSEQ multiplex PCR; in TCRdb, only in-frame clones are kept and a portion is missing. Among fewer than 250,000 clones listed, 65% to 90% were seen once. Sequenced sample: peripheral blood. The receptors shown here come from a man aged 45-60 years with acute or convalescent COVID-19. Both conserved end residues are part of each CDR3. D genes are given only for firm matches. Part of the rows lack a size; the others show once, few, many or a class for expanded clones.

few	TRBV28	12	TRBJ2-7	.	TGTGCCAGCAGTTTGGGCGGGTACGAGCAGTACTTC	CASSLGGYEQYF
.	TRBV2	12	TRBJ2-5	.	TGTGCCAGCAGTGTCGGGGAAGAGACCCAGTACTTC	CASSVGEETQYF
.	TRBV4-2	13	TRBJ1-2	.	TGTGCCAGCAGCCACGTGAACAGCCGCGGCTACACCTTC	CASSHVNSRGYTF
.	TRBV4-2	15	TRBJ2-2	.	TGTGCCAGCAGCCAAGAGGCGGGCCGGACCGGGGAGCTGTTTTTT	CASSQEAGRTGELFF
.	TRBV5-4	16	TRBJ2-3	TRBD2	TGTGCCAGCAGCTTGGCGGGGACTAGCGGGGTAGATACGCAGTATTTT	CASSLAGTSGVDTQYF
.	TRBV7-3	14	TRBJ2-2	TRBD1	TGTGCCACAGGACAGGGCAAGAACACCGGGGAGCTGTTTTTT	CATGQGKNTGELFF
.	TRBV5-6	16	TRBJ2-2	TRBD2	TGTGCCAGCAGCTTGGAGCGGGGGTCCCACACCGGGGAGCTGTTTTTT	CASSLERGSHTGELFF
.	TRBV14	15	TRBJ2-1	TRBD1	TGTGCCAGCAGCCGGGACAGGGTTCCCTACAATGAGCAGTTCTTC	CASSRDRVPYNEQFF
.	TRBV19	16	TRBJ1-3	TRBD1	TGTGCCAGTAGTTTCGGACAGGGGGCAAGGGGAAACACCATATATTTT	CASSFGQGARGNTIYF
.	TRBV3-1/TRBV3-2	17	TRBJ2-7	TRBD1	TGTGCCAGCAGCCAAGATCGGGGACAGGGGGGGTCCTACGAGCAGTACTTC	CASSQDRGQGGSYEQYF
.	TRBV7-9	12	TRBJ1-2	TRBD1	TGTGCCAGCAGCCCTACAGGGGAGGTTTACACCTTC	CASSPTGEVYTF
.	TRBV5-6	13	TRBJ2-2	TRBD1	TGTGCCAGCTTTTGGGGACAGACCGGGGAGCTGTTTTTT	CASFWGQTGELFF
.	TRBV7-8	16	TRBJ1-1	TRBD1	TGTGCCAGCAGCTCCGGAGGGGGCTCGATGAACACTGAAGCTTTCTTT	CASSSGGGSMNTEAFF
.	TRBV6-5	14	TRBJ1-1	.	TGTGCCAGCAGTTACGGGGGGGGACACACTGAAGCTTTCTTT	CASSYGGGHTEAFF
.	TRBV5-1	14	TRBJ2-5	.	TGCGCCAGCAGCTTGGCAGGGGGGAGGGAGACCCAGTACTTC	CASSLAGGRETQYF
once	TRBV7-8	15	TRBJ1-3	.	TGTGCCAGCAGCTTAGGAGTCTCTAATGGAAACACCATATATTTT	CASSLGVSNGNTIYF
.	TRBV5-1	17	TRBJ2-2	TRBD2	TGCGCCAGCAGCTACAGACTAGCGGGGGCGAACACCGGGGAGCTGTTTTTT	CASSYRLAGANTGELFF
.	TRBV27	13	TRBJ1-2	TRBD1	TGTGCCAGCAGACGACAGGGGAACTATGGCTACACCTTC	CASRRQGNYGYTF